Presented here are 21 T cell receptor beta chains from one specimen sequenced in a study of cytomegalovirus exposure and HLA in healthy donors. The primer mix had 60 Vbeta and 13 Jbeta primers. The protocol was immunoSEQ multiplex PCR, while the TCRdb copy is restricted to in-frame clones and leaves out a portion. The sample records 100,000 to 120,000 clones, about 80% being singletons. Material: PBMCs. These receptors originate from a woman in her sixties or seventies in good health and CMV-seropositive.

This clone was observed a single time. The rearrangement joins TRBV14 to TRBJ2-5; TRBD1 matches 8 bases. V lost 1 base to trimming and J lost 5 bases; unmatched junction nucleotides: 6. Germline CDR1 is SGHDN and CDR2 is FVKESK. CDR3 size: 15 residues. Here the CDR3 reads CASSQGGTGGETQYF. The CDR3 DNA reads TGTGCCAGCAGCCAAGGAGGGACAGGTGGTGAGACCCAGTACTTC.

The V gene is TRBV9, the J gene TRBJ2-1, with a possible D match to TRBD2 (6 bases). From germline, CDR1 is SGDLS and CDR2 YYNGEE. The length of the CDR3 is 11 residues. Trimming removed 5 bases from V and 10 bases from J, with 10 bases in between. The CDR3 spells CASRGGEEQFF. CDR3 DNA: TGTGCCAGCAGGGGAGGAGAAGAGCAGTTCTTC.

This clone was seen a few times. V is TRBV5-5 and J is TRBJ1-5, with TRBD1 as a possible D gene (5 bases). Trimming stripped 0 bases from V and 5 bases from J, with 12 bases between. CDR3 size: 15 residues. Germline loops: CDR1 SGHKS, CDR2 YYEKEE (reference sequence). CDR3 nucleotide sequence: TGTGCCAGCAGCTTGGTTCCCAGGGTCGATCAGCCCCAGCATTTT. Encoded protein: CASSLVPRVDQPQHF.

The chain uses TRBV11-3 and TRBJ1-5, with 7 bases identical to TRBD1. Per germline, CDR1 SGHNT and CDR2 YENEEA. The ends lost 3 bases at V and 3 bases at J; junction bases unmatched: 8. CDR3 size: 16 residues. CDR3 nucleotides: TGTGCCAGCAGCTTCCACAGGGGAAGGTCCAATCAGCCCCAGCATTTT. This codes for CASSFHRGRSNQPQHF.

Notes on this clone: Other DNA sequences from this sample encode an identical CDR3 as well. This chain joins TRBV18 and TRBJ2-7, with D tentatively TRBD1 (5 bases). Germline V gene data show CDR1 as KGHSH and CDR2 as LQKENI. The CDR3 contains 13 residues. Trimming pared 2 bases from V and 3 bases from J, leaving 8 bases between. DNA for the CDR3: TGTGCCAGCTCACCAACCCAGGGCTACGAGCAGTACTTC. Its translation: CASSPTQGYEQYF.

This chain connects TRBV5-6 to TRBJ2-7; D ambiguous. This CDR3 comprises 15 residues. V was clipped by 0 bases and J by 2 bases, with 12 bases between them. CDR1 SGHDT and CDR2 YYEEEE come from the germline V gene. CDR3 nucleotide sequence: TGTGCCAGCAGCTTGGACAGAACGAACGCCTACGAGCAGTACTTC. Its protein product is CASSLDRTNAYEQYF. The whole variable domain, filled in from reference TRBV5-6 and TRBJ2-7, reads DAGVTQSPTHLIKTRGQQVTLRCSPKSGHDTVSWYQQALGQGPQFIFQYYEEEERQRGNFPDRFSGHQFPNYSSELNVNALLLGDSALYLCASSLDRTNAYEQYFGPGTRLTVT.

This chain connects TRBV2 to TRBJ2-3; D is ambiguous. The CDR3 sequence is 12 residues long. From germline, CDR1 is SNHLY and CDR2 FYNNEI. The V end lost 5 bases, the J end lost 4 bases, and 7 bases lay between the germline ends. In DNA form, the CDR3 reads TGTGCCAGCAGTTCAGGTCCAGATACGCAGTATTTT. It specifies CASSSGPDTQYF.

The V call is TRBV18, the J call TRBJ1-5; 7 bases map to TRBD1. Looked up from germline, CDR1 is KGHSH and CDR2 is LQKENI. The length of the CDR3 is 14 residues. J gave up 5 bases and V 2 bases, and 3 bases lay outside the gene matches. CDR3 in DNA: TGTGCCAGCTCACCAGACAGGGCGTATCAGCCCCAGCATTTT. This codes for CASSPDRAYQPQHF.

This clone was found once. The chain recombines TRBV25-1 with TRBJ2-2; D uncertain. CDR3 length equals 14 residues. Trimming shortened V by 6 bases and J by 0 bases, and 8 bases separated the two germline ends. Germline loops: CDR1 MGHDK, CDR2 SYGVNS. The CDR3 sequence is CASSPRTNTGELFF. Written as DNA, the CDR3 is TGTGCCAGCAGCCCCAGGACGAACACCGGGGAGCTGTTTTTT.

About this clone: This sample includes further DNA sequences coding for the same CDR3. This sequence joins TRBV2 and TRBJ2-7; 10 bases are shared with TRBD1. CDR3 length: 14 amino acids. The ends lost 4 bases at V and 1 base at J; junction bases unmatched: 1. Germline V gene lookup returns CDR1 SNHLY and CDR2 FYNNEI. The CDR3 sequence is CASSGDRGSYEQYF. As DNA, the CDR3 is TGTGCCAGCAGTGGGGACAGGGGTTCCTACGAGCAGTACTTC.

V gene TRBV6-5 combines with J gene TRBJ2-7, with 7 bases lining up with TRBD2. Looked up from germline, CDR1 is MNHEY and CDR2 is SVGAGI. This CDR3 region has 14 residues. V was clipped by 5 bases and J by 1 base; unmatched bases: 5. This CDR3 is CASSPGLLSYEQYF. CDR3 nucleotide sequence: TGTGCCAGCAGTCCGGGACTACTATCCTACGAGCAGTACTTC.

This chain links TRBV28 with TRBJ2-7; D remains unclear. Trimming shortened V by 3 bases and J by 2 bases, and 8 bases separated the two germline ends. The CDR3 sequence is 13 residues long. The germline CDR1 and CDR2 sequences are MDHEN and SYDVKM. As DNA, the CDR3 is TGTGCCAGCAGTTTGGCCATACCCTACGAGCAGTACTTC. Protein: CASSLAIPYEQYF. Full variable domain (remainder filled in from reference TRBV28 and TRBJ2-7): DVKVTQSSRYLVKRTGEKVFLECVQDMDHENMFWYRQDPGLGLRLIYFSYDVKMKEKGDIPEGYSVSREKKERFSLILESASTNQTSMYLCASSLAIPYEQYFGPGTRLTVT.

V and J are TRBV10-2 and TRBJ1-6; possible D gene TRBD1, 6 bases. CDR1 is WSHSY and CDR2 is SAAADI in the germline V gene. CDR3 length equals 14 residues. Trimming stripped 4 bases from V and 8 bases from J, with 12 bases between. CDR3 sequence: CASSVRGADSPLHF. The CDR3, as DNA: TGCGCCAGCAGTGTCCGGGGGGCGGATTCACCCCTCCACTTT.

V usage is TRBV5-3 and J usage is TRBJ1-6; D gene unclear. TRBV5-3 is placed among ORFs of uncertain function. Between the trimmed V and J ends, which lost 2 bases and 0 bases, there was a span of 6 bases. The CDR3 consists of 15 residues. The CDR3 protein is CARSLRGSYNSPLHF. CDR3 nucleotides: TGTGCCAGAAGCTTAAGAGGCTCCTATAATTCACCCCTCCACTTT.

The chain employs TRBV4-2 and TRBJ1-2; D is undetermined. Between the trimmed V and J ends, which lost 4 bases and 7 bases, there was a span of 10 bases. The CDR3 consists of 12 residues. Germline values: CDR1 LGHNA, CDR2 YNFKEQ. CDR3 sequence reads: CASSPSSSGYTF. In DNA form, the CDR3 reads TGTGCCAGCAGCCCCTCCTCGAGTGGCTACACCTTC.

In this sample, this clone turned up a few times. V and J are TRBV7-9 and TRBJ2-4; TRBD2 is a possible D gene (6 bases). The germline V gene encodes CDR1 SEHNR and CDR2 FQNEAQ (reference sequence). CDR3 length equals 15 residues. V dropped 4 bases and J dropped 0 bases, with 10 bases sitting between them. CDR3 sequence: CASSSGGLAKNIQYF. The DNA of the CDR3 is TGTGCCAGCAGCTCCGGAGGGCTAGCCAAAAACATTCAGTACTTC.

The sample holds one count of this clone. The V and J genes are TRBV19 and TRBJ2-1; TRBD2 is a possible D gene (7 bases). CDR1 LNHDA and CDR2 SQIVND come from the germline V gene (reference sequence). The ends were cut back, 6 bases at V and 4 bases at J, with 16 bases in the middle. CDR3 length: 15 residues. This CDR3 is CASSLARGGYNEQFF. The DNA of the CDR3 is TGTGCCAGTAGCTTAGCGAGGGGGGGGTACAATGAGCAGTTCTTC.

V and J are TRBV4-1 and TRBJ2-1; possible D gene TRBD2, 6 bases. Trimming took off 4 bases at V and 10 bases at J, with 17 bases between the two ends. CDR3 length: 14 amino acids. Germline loops: CDR1 MGHRA, CDR2 YSYEKL. As DNA, the CDR3 is TGCGCCAGCAGCCCCGGGACTCAACCAAGAGAGCAGTTCTTC. Translating gives CASSPGTQPREQFF.

This chain joins TRBV29-1 and TRBJ2-1; tentative D call: TRBD2 (5 bases). In germline, CDR1 is SQVTM, CDR2 ANQGSEA. The CDR3 is 11 residues long. The germline V and J ends were trimmed by 6 bases and 13 bases, with 16 bases remaining between them. The CDR3 region has the DNA TGCAGCGTGAAGATGAGCGGAACACAGTTCTTC. It specifies CSVKMSGTQFF.

The chain links TRBV9 to TRBJ1-2, with D possibly being TRBD1 (5 bases). V was clipped by 0 bases and J by 1 base, with 13 bases between them. Germline V gene data show CDR1 as SGDLS and CDR2 as YYNGEE. This CDR3 has 16 amino acids. CDR3 sequence reads: CASSVGFGGYNYGYTF. CDR3 sequence (DNA): TGTGCCAGCAGCGTAGGATTCGGGGGTTATAACTATGGCTACACCTTC.

This clone has a handful of counts. The V and J genes are TRBV14 and TRBJ2-1; the D is unclear. Germline lookup yields CDR1 SGHDN and CDR2 FVKESK. CDR3 length: 15 residues. V lost 7 bases to trimming and J lost 0 bases, with 13 bases between them. The CDR3 reads CASTPDRGSYNEQFF. The CDR3 region has the DNA TGTGCCAGCACCCCCGATCGAGGCTCCTACAATGAGCAGTTCTTC. The entire variable domain, with the rest obtained from reference TRBV14 and TRBJ2-1, is as follows: EAGVTQFPSHSVIEKGQTVTLRCDPISGHDNLYWYRRVMGKEIKFLLHFVKESKQDESGMPNNRFLAERTGGTYSTLKVQPAELEDSGVYFCASTPDRGSYNEQFFGPGTRLTVL.